The present T cell receptor (beta chain) was sequenced within a study of response to subunit inactivated influenza vaccine. Study results and limitations: Authors suggested seasonal influenza vaccinations each recruit few new T cells.

The V and J ends lost 1 base and 5 bases respectively, with 11 bases between them. Germline CDR1 reads DFQATT; CDR2 reads SNEGSKA (reference sequence). The CDR3 contains 14 residues. One entry per CDR3 protein results from TCRdb running MiXCR on the RT-PCR reads. The table lists more than 700,000 distinct CDR3 sequences, about 20% of them singletons. With respect to this clonotype: Its antigen is undetermined.

The starting material was PBMCs from blood, obtained more than 4 days after vaccination. The chain combines TRBV20-1 with TRBJ2-2; D may be TRBD1 (5 bases). The clonotype was recovered from a man aged 50 or older who received an inactivated influenza vaccine. CDR3 bases: TGCAGTGCTAGAGTAGACAGCCTTACCGGGGAGCTGTTTTTT. Amino acids: CSARVDSLTGELFF.